A selection of T cell receptor beta chains follows, all from one sample in a study of CD8 T cells in ankylosing spondylitis. MiXCR was run by TCRdb on the 5' RACE reads, yielding one entry per CDR3 protein. This sample has about 130,000 distinct CDR3 sequences, with roughly 8.8% found just once. The sample was blood, either unsorted or a sorted T cell fraction (not recorded which). The source of these receptors is a male donor with ankylosing spondylitis or in good health (not recorded which). Each CDR3 is given with its conserved first and last residue. A D gene is named only where the DNA matches it firmly. Size is stated as once, few or many counts, or a class when the clone is expanded.

d_gene,len,j_gene,v_gene,abundance,CDR3aa,CDR3nt
TRBD2,15,TRBJ2-1,TRBV20-1,few,CSARPTSGAWGEQFF,TGCAGTGCTAGACCTACTAGCGGGGCATGGGGTGAGCAGTTCTTC
TRBD1,12,TRBJ2-7,TRBV5-1,many,CASKQGADEQYF,TGCGCCAGCAAACAGGGGGCGGACGAGCAGTACTTC
NA,14,TRBJ2-5,TRBV24-1,many,CATSERTVQETQYF,TGTGCCACCAGTGAACGGACGGTACAAGAGACCCAGTACTTC
TRBD2,13,TRBJ2-7,TRBV29-1,many,CSVSLAGVDEQYF,TGCAGCGTCTCCTTAGCGGGAGTTGACGAGCAGTACTTC
NA,16,TRBJ2-2,TRBV27,many,CASRVTRDSPLGELFF,TGTGCCAGCAGAGTGACACGGGATTCTCCGTTGGGGGAGCTGTTTTTT
TRBD2,16,TRBJ2-3,TRBV5-1,many,CASSRASGRGTDTQYF,TGCGCCAGCAGCCGTGCTAGCGGGAGGGGCACAGATACGCAGTATTTT
NA,13,TRBJ1-1,TRBV28,many,CASSFEGTPEAFF,TGTGCCAGCAGTTTCGAGGGGACGCCTGAAGCTTTCTTT
TRBD1,13,TRBJ2-7,TRBV28,many,CASSLTGVYEQYF,TGTGCCAGCAGCCTGACAGGGGTCTACGAGCAGTACTTC
NA,15,TRBJ2-5,TRBV5-1,many,CASSLAVGNQETQYF,TGCGCCAGCAGCTTGGCCGTCGGGAACCAAGAGACCCAGTACTTC
TRBD1,13,TRBJ1-1,TRBV25-1,many,CASSRDRGTEAFF,TGTGCCAGCAGTCGGGACAGGGGCACTGAAGCTTTCTTT
NA,16,TRBJ2-2,TRBV28,many,CASSEGWGTSTGELFF,TGTGCCAGCAGTGAGGGTTGGGGTACGAGCACCGGGGAGCTGTTTTTT